This T cell receptor (beta chain) emerged from a study of T cell changes during pregnancy in multiple sclerosis. Clones were sequenced by immunoSEQ multiplex PCR, and TCRdb holds only the in-frame ones, with some missing. Among approximately 90,000 clones listed, around 94% were seen once. The CDR3 has 14 residues. With 5 bases removed from V and 4 bases from J, the gap between germline ends came to 12 bases. CDR1 and CDR2 from the germline V gene are MNHEY and SVGAGI. The table lists this clone with a count of one. The TCR was taken from a female donor with multiple sclerosis, enrolled in a pregnancy study. The sample was peripheral blood, taken in the third trimester of pregnancy. V gene TRBV6-5 combines with J gene TRBJ2-1; D is perhaps TRBD1 (6 bases). CDR3 protein: CASSHYGQYNEQFF. As DNA, the CDR3 is TGTGCCAGCAGTCATTACGGACAGTACAATGAGCAGTTCTTC.